This T cell receptor (beta chain) was identified during a study of read filtering for tumor transcriptome and immune sequencing. Study-level background: RNA-seq yielded only about 85 to 1273 TCR reads, IR-seq about 4.05 to 11 million.

This clonotype was detected a few times. From around 0.4 ug of RNA, a library with molecular barcoded alpha/delta and beta/gamma adaptors was made. TCRdb re-analysed the reads in MiXCR, keeping a single row per CDR3 protein. Found here are under 35,000 distinct CDR3 sequences, 18% of them singletons; the top ten hold 16%. The CDR3 has 15 residues. Deletions cut 0 bases from V and 10 bases from J, with 18 bases between. Germline CDR1 reads LGHDT; CDR2 reads YNNKEL (reference sequence). The TCR was taken from a donor aged 40 or older with multiple myeloma. This chain joins TRBV3-1 and TRBJ1-2; D might be TRBD1 (5 bases). The sample consisted of a population of CD138-negative cells sorted from bone marrow. This CDR3 reads CASSQDTGWDDDYTF. The CDR3 coding sequence is TGTGCCAGCAGCCAAGATACAGGTTGGGACGATGACTACACCTTC.